These 7 T cell receptor beta chains were all obtained from the same sample, sequenced in a study of blood T cell repertoires in COVID-19. Assay used: immunoSEQ multiplex PCR; TCRdb lists only in-frame clones, some missing. This sample carries more than 30,000 clones, roughly 90% of them seen once, and the ten largest clones take about 1.6%. Specimen: peripheral blood. The origin of the receptors is a man aged 55 to 70 with active COVID-19.

The J gene is TRBJ1-1, the V gene TRBV15, with D perhaps TRBD1 (6 bases). The CDR3 loop spans 15 amino acids. CDR1 is LNHNV, CDR2 YYDKDF, per germline (reference sequence). The germline V and J ends were trimmed by 9 bases and 1 base, with 18 bases remaining between them. The CDR3 sequence is CATRNRVKGNTEAFF. The CDR3 nucleotides read TGTGCCACTAGGAACAGGGTGAAGGGGAACACTGAAGCTTTCTTT. Looking up the rest from reference TRBV15 and TRBJ1-1 gives the full variable domain: DAMVIQNPRYQVTQFGKPVTLSCSQTLNHNVMYWYQQKSSQAPKLLFHYYDKDFNNEADTPDNFQSRRPNTSFCFLDIRSPGLGDTAMYLCATRNRVKGNTEAFFGQGTRLTVV.

This clone came up a few times. The rearrangement uses TRBV7-2 and TRBJ1-1; 8 bases are shared with TRBD1. Trimming took 2 bases from V and 6 from J; bases not matched to a gene: 8. This CDR3 has 15 residues. Per germline, CDR1 SGHTA and CDR2 FQGNSA. CDR3 protein: CASSLSQGAYAEAFF. In DNA, the CDR3 is TGTGCCAGCAGCTTATCCCAGGGGGCGTACGCTGAAGCTTTCTTT.

The chain has TRBV28 and TRBJ1-5, with no clear D. Germline assignment: CDR1 MDHEN and CDR2 SYDVKM. The CDR3 extends over 14 amino acids. Trimming took 1 base from V and 7 from J, leaving 11 bases between them. The CDR3 nucleotides are TGTGCCAGCAGTTTATACGGAGGAGGACAGCCCCAGCATTTT. Translating gives CASSLYGGGQPQHF.

This clone has a handful of counts. The V gene is TRBV15, the J gene TRBJ1-1, with D unresolved. V lost 0 bases and J lost 4, with 6 bases in between. Germline V CDR1 and CDR2: LNHNV, YYDKDF (reference sequence). The CDR3 spans 13 residues. For the CDR3, the DNA is TGTGCCACCAGCAGAGATCCGGGCACTGAAGCTTTCTTT. Translating gives CATSRDPGTEAFF.

The chain carries TRBV7-6 and TRBJ2-2; maybe TRBD1 (6 bases). The CDR3 is made up of 15 amino acids. Germline V lookup: CDR1 SGHVS, CDR2 FNYEAQ. Trimming removed 1 base at V and 0 bases at J, with 6 bases between. The CDR3 region has the DNA TGTGCCAGCAGCTTAGACAGGGCGAACACCGGGGAGCTGTTTTTT. Amino acid sequence: CASSLDRANTGELFF.

V gene TRBV19 combines with J gene TRBJ2-6, with 7 bases that match TRBD1. The CDR3 is 16 residues long. CDR1 and CDR2 (germline): LNHDA, SQIVND (reference sequence). With V trimmed by 7 bases and J by 0 bases, 6 bases remained unmatched. Here the CDR3 reads CASKEGTASGANVLTF. The CDR3 DNA is TGTGCCAGTAAGGAAGGGACAGCCTCTGGGGCCAACGTCCTGACTTTC.

The CDR3 here is CATSGPGTSGVDTQYF. In DNA form, the CDR3 reads TGTGCCACCAGTGGGCCCGGGACTAGCGGGGTGGATACGCAGTATTTT. The V call is TRBV24-1, the J call TRBJ2-3, with TRBD2 matching 13 bases. V was clipped by 5 bases and J by 6 bases; unmatched bases: 7. Looked up from germline, CDR1 is KGHDR and CDR2 is SFDVKD. CDR3 length equals 16 residues.